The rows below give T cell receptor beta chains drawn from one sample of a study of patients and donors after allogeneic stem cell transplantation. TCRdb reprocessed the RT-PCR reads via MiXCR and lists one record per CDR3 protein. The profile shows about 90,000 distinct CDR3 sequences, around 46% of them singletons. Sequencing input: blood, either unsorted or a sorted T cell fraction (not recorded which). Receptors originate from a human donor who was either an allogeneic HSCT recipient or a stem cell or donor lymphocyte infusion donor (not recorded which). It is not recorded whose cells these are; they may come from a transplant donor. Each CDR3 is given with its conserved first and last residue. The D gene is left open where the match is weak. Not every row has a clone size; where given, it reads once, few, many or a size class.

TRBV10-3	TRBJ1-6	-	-	CAISESWRGSSYNSPLHF	TGTGCCATCAGTGAGTCTTGGAGGGGGAGCTCCTATAATTCACCCCTCCACTTT
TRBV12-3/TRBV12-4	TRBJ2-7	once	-	CASSDPRVDEQYF	TGTGCCAGCAGTGATCCTAGGGTGGATGAGCAGTACTTC
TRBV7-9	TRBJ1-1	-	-	CASSSEGTNLNTEAFF	TGTGCCAGCAGCTCGGAAGGGACCAACTTGAACACTGAAGCTTTCTTT
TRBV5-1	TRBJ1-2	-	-	CASSFPRTVGYTF	TGCGCCAGCAGCTTCCCCAGGACGGTTGGCTACACCTTC
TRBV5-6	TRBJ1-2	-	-	CASSWDMGPGYTF	TGTGCCAGCAGCTGGGACATGGGACCAGGCTACACCTTC
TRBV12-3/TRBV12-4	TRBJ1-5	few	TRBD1	CASRSGTGYNQPQHF	TGTGCCAGCAGATCCGGGACAGGGTATAATCAGCCCCAGCATTTT
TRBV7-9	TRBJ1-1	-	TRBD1	CASSSPGTGKVAEAFF	TGTGCCAGCAGCTCTCCCGGGACAGGGAAAGTCGCTGAAGCTTTCTTT
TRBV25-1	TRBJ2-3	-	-	CASSEWDSGYTDTQYF	TGTGCCAGCAGTGAATGGGATAGCGGATACACAGATACGCAGTATTTT
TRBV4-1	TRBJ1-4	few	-	CASSQEGTEKLFF	TGCGCCAGCAGCCAAGAGGGGACAGAAAAACTGTTTTTT
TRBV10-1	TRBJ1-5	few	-	CASSVTAGSQPQHF	TGCGCCAGCAGCGTGACGGCAGGGAGTCAGCCCCAGCATTTT
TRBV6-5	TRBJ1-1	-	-	CASTLGVLNTEAFF	TGTGCCAGCACCCTCGGGGTCTTGAACACTGAAGCTTTCTTT
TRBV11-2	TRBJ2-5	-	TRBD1	CASSLVGTGASIQETQYF	TGTGCCAGCAGCTTAGTGGGGACAGGGGCTTCAATCCAAGAGACCCAGTACTTC
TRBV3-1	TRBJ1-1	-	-	CASSQMGVGHTEAFF	TGTGCCAGCAGCCAGATGGGCGTGGGGCACACTGAAGCTTTCTTT
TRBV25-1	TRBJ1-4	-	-	CASRSLYGGSEKLFF	TGTGCCAGCCGATCCCTGTACGGGGGGAGCGAAAAACTGTTTTTT
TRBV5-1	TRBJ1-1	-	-	CASSLLEIMNTEAFF	TGCGCCAGCAGCTTGCTGGAGATCATGAACACTGAAGCTTTCTTT
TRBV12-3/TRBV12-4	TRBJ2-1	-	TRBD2	CASSSSPRLAGNEQFF	TGTGCCAGCAGTTCCTCGCCCCGACTAGCGGGGAATGAGCAGTTCTTC
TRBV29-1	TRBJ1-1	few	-	CSVEYGGGRDTEAFF	TGCAGCGTTGAATACGGCGGGGGACGCGACACTGAAGCTTTCTTT
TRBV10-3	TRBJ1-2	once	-	CAIERDVGYGYTF	TGTGCCATCGAGAGGGACGTGGGCTATGGCTACACCTTC
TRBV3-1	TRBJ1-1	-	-	CASSQVILGYGNTEAFF	TGTGCCAGCAGCCAAGTAATTCTCGGTTATGGAAACACTGAAGCTTTCTTT
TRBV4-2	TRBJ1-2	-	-	CASSQRDGYTF	TGTGCCAGCAGCCAGCGAGATGGCTACACCTTC
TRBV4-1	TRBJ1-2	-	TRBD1	CASSQEGQGTNYGYTF	TGCGCCAGCAGCCAAGAAGGACAGGGAACCAACTATGGCTACACCTTC
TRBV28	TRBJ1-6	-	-	CASSRRSPLHF	TGTGCCAGCAGTCGCCGGTCACCCCTCCACTTT
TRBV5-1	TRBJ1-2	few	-	CASSLHGYTF	TGCGCCAGCAGCTTGCACGGCTACACCTTC
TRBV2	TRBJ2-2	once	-	CASSEQPPGTGELFF	TGTGCCAGCAGTGAACAGCCTCCGGGCACCGGGGAGCTGTTTTTT